The 5 T cell receptor beta chains given below trace back to one sample, sequenced in a study of cytomegalovirus exposure and HLA in healthy donors. The PCR contained 60 Vbeta and 13 Jbeta primers. The method was immunoSEQ multiplex PCR; TCRdb's version includes in-frame clones alone and lacks a portion of them. The data show 120,000 to 150,000 clones, and the top ten clones hold 2% to 2.5%. Sequenced sample: PBMCs. The receptors shown here come from a woman aged 18 to 35 in good health and CMV-seronegative.

V is TRBV5-1 and J is TRBJ2-3; the D is unclear. The germline gives CDR1 SGHRS, CDR2 YFSETQ. The CDR3 sequence is 11 residues long. Trimming removed 0 bases from V and 6 bases from J, with 2 bases in between. CDR3 amino acids: CASSLADTQYF. As DNA, the CDR3 is TGCGCCAGCAGCTTGGCTGATACGCAGTATTTT.

The chain combines TRBV4-1 with TRBJ1-1, with D maybe TRBD1 (6 bases). Germline lookup yields CDR1 MGHRA and CDR2 YSYEKL. V lost 1 base and J 5 bases, leaving 14 bases between the germline ends. This CDR3 comprises 15 residues. CDR3 DNA: TGCGCCAGCAGCCAAGTTATGGGGGCCGGGACTGAAGCTTTCTTT. Translation: CASSQVMGAGTEAFF.

The rearrangement joins TRBV7-9 to TRBJ1-1; D unclear. Germline-derived CDR1 and CDR2 are SEHNR and FQNEAQ (reference sequence). Trimming took off 5 bases at V and 2 bases at J, with 18 bases between the two ends. This CDR3 spans 16 amino acids. Here the CDR3 reads CASSGAGRVTNTEAFF. The CDR3 nucleotides are TGTGCCAGCAGCGGAGCGGGGAGGGTGACAAACACTGAAGCTTTCTTT.

J is TRBJ1-3 and V is TRBV2; the D gene is possibly TRBD1 (6 bases). CDR1 is SNHLY, CDR2 FYNNEI, per germline. The CDR3 runs 15 residues. The V end was cut by 2 bases, the J end by 4 bases, with 12 bases between. In DNA, the CDR3 is TGTGCCAGCAGTGAACAGGACAGCTTAGGAAACACCATATATTTT. It yields the protein CASSEQDSLGNTIYF.

The chain links TRBV2 to TRBJ1-5, with 10 bases lining up with TRBD1. From germline, CDR1 is SNHLY and CDR2 FYNNEI. The V segment lost 5 bases and the J segment 11 bases; nucleotides outside the gene matches: 9. This CDR3 region has 14 residues. DNA of the CDR3: TGTGCCAGCAGTCAGACAGGGGGCCGAGAAGCCCAGCATTTT. It yields the protein CASSQTGGREAQHF.